The 25 T cell receptor beta chains given below trace back to one sample, sequenced in a study of CD8 T cells in ankylosing spondylitis. A single record per CDR3 protein comes from TCRdb applying MiXCR to the 5' RACE reads. The data hold under 450,000 distinct CDR3 sequences, with 17% observed a single time. Findings of the study overall: Apparently characteristic of ankylosing spondylitis blood was a TCR beta motif (eight highly homologous variants).

Their specific antigens are unknown. The sample consisted of blood, either unsorted or a sorted T cell fraction (not recorded which). The receptors stem from a male donor with ankylosing spondylitis.

This clonotype was observed a few times. The chain combines TRBV9 with TRBJ2-5, with unresolved D. Trimming took 2 bases from V and 2 from J, leaving 7 bases between them. The CDR3 is made up of 13 amino acids. Germline V lookup: CDR1 SGDLS, CDR2 YYNGEE. The CDR3 DNA follows: TGTGCCAGCAGCGTCCGAGTACAAGAGACCCAGTACTTC. Translating it yields CASSVRVQETQYF. The full variable domain, rest sourced from reference TRBV9 and TRBJ2-5, is DSGVTQTPKHLITATGQRVTLRCSPRSGDLSVYWYQQSLDQGLQFLIQYYNGEERAKGNILERFSAQQFPDLHSELNLSSLELGDSALYFCASSVRVQETQYFGPGTRLLVL.

The chain links TRBV20-1 to TRBJ1-4; D is possibly TRBD1 (5 bases). Trimming stripped 5 bases from V and 5 bases from J, with 15 bases between. The CDR3 is 14 residues long. Germline V CDR1 and CDR2: DFQATT, SNEGSKA (reference sequence). CDR3 sequence: CSAEIRRGNEKLFF. In DNA, the CDR3 is TGCAGTGCTGAAATCCGGCGGGGGAATGAAAAACTGTTTTTT.

The chain uses TRBV11-2 and TRBJ2-7, with 7 bases that match TRBD2. The CDR3 consists of 18 residues. CDR1 SGHAT and CDR2 FQNNGV come from the germline V gene. Unmatched junction bases numbered 15, after V lost 2 bases and J lost 2 bases. CDR3 sequence reads: CASSLRDSGIRGAYEQYF. The CDR3 DNA reads TGTGCCAGCAGCTTAAGAGACTCGGGGATTCGGGGGGCCTACGAGCAGTACTTC.

This clonotype was seen a handful of times. This chain connects TRBV11-3 to TRBJ1-1; no clear D. Germline V lookup: CDR1 SGHNT, CDR2 YENEEA. The ends were cut back, 5 bases at V and 5 bases at J, with 9 bases in the middle. The CDR3 has 12 amino acids. CDR3 amino acids: CASSPSWTEAFF. The DNA of the CDR3 is TGTGCCAGCAGCCCGAGTTGGACTGAAGCTTTCTTT.

The rearrangement links TRBV28 to TRBJ2-1; no definite D call. Per the germline V gene, CDR1 is MDHEN and CDR2 is SYDVKM. The CDR3 has 14 residues. The V end lost 7 bases, the J end lost 5 bases, and 15 bases lay between the germline ends. CDR3 sequence reads: CASTRVSPNNEQFF. Here the CDR3 DNA reads TGTGCCAGCACCCGGGTGAGTCCGAACAATGAGCAGTTCTTC.

This clonotype showed up just a few times. The rearrangement uses TRBV5-5 and TRBJ1-1; 8 nucleotides agree with TRBD1. CDR1 is SGHKS and CDR2 is YYEKEE in the germline V gene (reference sequence). The CDR3 runs 17 residues. Trimming at V came to 4 bases and at J to 4 bases, leaving 15 bases not matched to a gene. DNA for the CDR3: TGTGCCAGCAGCCTCCGGGACAGGTCGTTTTGGGGCACTGAAGCTTTCTTT. It codes for CASSLRDRSFWGTEAFF.

The rearrangement joins TRBV3-1 to TRBJ1-3; D ambiguous. Trimming left V 3 bases short and J 6 bases short, with 9 bases between. Per the germline V gene, CDR1 is LGHDT and CDR2 is YNNKEL (reference sequence). The CDR3 is 13 residues long. CDR3 sequence reads: CASSQGEANTIYF. The CDR3 region has the DNA TGTGCCAGCAGCCAGGGCGAGGCAAACACCATATATTTT.

Many counts were recorded for this clonotype. J is TRBJ1-4 and V is TRBV29-1, with D perhaps TRBD1 (6 bases). Germline V CDR1 and CDR2: SQVTM, ANQGSEA. Between the trimmed V and J ends, which lost 2 bases and 5 bases, there was a span of 15 bases. This CDR3 spans 15 amino acids. The CDR3 DNA reads as TGCAGCGTTGAAAATCTCGGGCAGGGGAATGAAAAACTGTTTTTT. This codes for CSVENLGQGNEKLFF.

This chain joins TRBV7-3 and TRBJ1-1, with D uncertain. Deletions cut 5 bases from V and 1 base from J, with 8 bases between. In germline, CDR1 is SGHTA, CDR2 FQGTGA. The CDR3 contains 13 residues. The CDR3 sequence: CASSQQPNTEAFF. DNA of the CDR3: TGTGCCAGCAGCCAGCAGCCGAACACTGAAGCTTTCTTT. Full variable domain (rest looked up from reference TRBV7-3 and TRBJ1-1): GAGVSQTPSNKVTEKGKYVELRCDPISGHTALYWYRQSLGQGPEFLIYFQGTGAADDSGLPNDRFFAVRPEGSVSTLKIQRTERGDSAVYLCASSQQPNTEAFFGQGTRLTVV.

This chain joins TRBV3-1 and TRBJ2-7; D may correspond to TRBD1 or TRBD2 (5 bases each). This CDR3 has 15 residues. Germline CDR1 is LGHDT and CDR2 is YNNKEL (reference sequence). Trimming shortened V by 1 base and J by 0 bases, and 10 bases separated the two germline ends. The CDR3 protein is CASSQGGVNSYEQYF. The DNA for the CDR3 is TGTGCCAGCAGCCAAGGAGGGGTAAACTCCTACGAGCAGTACTTC.

The chain carries TRBV20-1 and TRBJ1-1; no clear D. Trimming stripped 1 base from V and 4 bases from J, with 10 bases between. The germline gives CDR1 DFQATT, CDR2 SNEGSKA (reference sequence). CDR3 size: 13 residues. CDR3 DNA: TGCAGTGCTAGAGTGCCGGGGTTCACTGAAGCTTTCTTT. This sequence encodes CSARVPGFTEAFF.

This clonotype turned up a few times. The chain combines TRBV20-1 with TRBJ2-3, with 11 bases lining up with TRBD2. Germline trimming cut 6 bases from V and 0 bases from J; bases unmatched to any gene: 11. CDR1 and CDR2 from the germline V gene are DFQATT and SNEGSKA (reference sequence). CDR3 length: 17 amino acids. The CDR3 coding sequence is TGCAGTGCGTCGGGACTAGCGGAGGGGGTTAGCACAGATACGCAGTATTTT. It codes for CSASGLAEGVSTDTQYF.

V is TRBV6-5 and J is TRBJ2-7; D remains unclear. V lost 1 base to trimming and J lost 3 bases, with 10 bases between them. The CDR3 totals 14 residues. CDR1 is MNHEY and CDR2 is SVGAGI in the germline V gene. The CDR3, as DNA: TGTGCCAGCAGTTACTTGGGATCCCACTACGAGCAGTACTTC. This translates into CASSYLGSHYEQYF.

This clonotype was counted only a few times. The V call is TRBV18, the J call TRBJ1-3, with a possible D match to TRBD1 (5 bases). The CDR3 totals 16 residues. V was pared by 3 bases and J by 0 bases, with 12 bases between. Germline CDR1 and CDR2: KGHSH and LQKENI. The CDR3 bases are TGTGCCAGCTCACCCGGGACCGACAACTCTGGAAACACCATATATTTT. Translation gives CASSPGTDNSGNTIYF.

The chain joins TRBV7-9 to TRBJ2-1; D gene uncertain. The germline V gene has CDR1 SEHNR and CDR2 FQNEAQ (reference sequence). V lost 10 bases and J lost 0, with 10 bases in between. This CDR3 comprises 13 residues. The CDR3 protein is CATGPNSYNEQFF. The CDR3 DNA reads as TGTGCCACCGGGCCTAACTCCTACAATGAGCAGTTCTTC.

This clonotype has only a few counts. This chain links TRBV30 with TRBJ2-1; 9 positions agree with TRBD1. CDR1 and CDR2 from the germline V gene are GTSNPN and SVGIG (reference sequence). The CDR3 runs 15 residues. V dropped 2 bases and J dropped 8; count of bases not matched to a gene: 10. In DNA form, the CDR3 reads TGTGCCTGGAGTACGGGACAGGGAATTTTCCATGAGCAGTTCTTC. Amino acids: CAWSTGQGIFHEQFF.

This chain links TRBV3-1 with TRBJ2-3; D assignment may be TRBD1 or TRBD2 (5 bases each). Germline V gene data show CDR1 as LGHDT and CDR2 as YNNKEL (reference sequence). The length of the CDR3 is 17 residues. V lost 4 bases and J lost 6, with 23 bases in between. For the CDR3, the DNA is TGTGCCAGCAGCCCGGCGATGGGGGAGCCCCGCTCGGATACGCAGTATTTT. It yields the protein CASSPAMGEPRSDTQYF.

The CDR3: CTPGQGIEQYF. The CDR3 bases are TGCACGCCGGGACAGGGAATCGAGCAGTACTTC. The rearrangement links TRBV20-1 to TRBJ2-7; 9 bases line up with TRBD1. The CDR3 covers 11 residues. Germline loops: CDR1 DFQATT, CDR2 SNEGSKA (reference sequence).

The J gene is TRBJ2-1, the V gene TRBV20-1; no clear D. V was pared by 3 bases and J by 4 bases, with 13 bases between. The length of the CDR3 is 14 residues. Looked up from germline, CDR1 is DFQATT and CDR2 is SNEGSKA (reference sequence). CDR3 DNA sequence: TGCAGTGCTAGGTGGCAGGAGATGTACAATGAGCAGTTCTTC. Amino acids: CSARWQEMYNEQFF.

This clonotype occurred many times. V and J are TRBV28 and TRBJ2-1; TRBD2 matches at 10 bases. The CDR3 runs 12 residues. The ends lost 5 bases at V and 16 bases at J; junction bases unmatched: 8. The germline gives CDR1 MDHEN, CDR2 SYDVKM. This CDR3 is CASSALGLAYFF. The CDR3 nucleotides read TGTGCCAGCAGTGCGCTGGGACTAGCGTATTTCTTC.

The chain joins TRBV11-2 to TRBJ2-1, with D uncertain. Trimming removed 1 base at V and 11 bases at J, with 12 bases between. The germline gives CDR1 SGHAT, CDR2 FQNNGV. The CDR3 spans 13 residues. CDR3 DNA: TGTGCCAGCAGCTTAGGGGTGGCTCTTCAGCAGTTCTTC. Protein: CASSLGVALQQFF.

The chain is built from TRBV11-2 and TRBJ1-2; 8 nucleotides line up with TRBD1. In germline, CDR1 is SGHAT, CDR2 FQNNGV. V lost 9 bases to trimming and J lost 3 bases; unmatched junction nucleotides: 18. This CDR3 is built from 17 residues. CDR3 loop: CASRLRTGTSDDYGYTF. The CDR3 region has the DNA TGTGCCAGTAGGCTGAGGACAGGGACTAGCGACGACTATGGCTACACCTTC.

The chain couples TRBV7-3 to TRBJ2-3; D is unclear. Germline V gene lookup returns CDR1 SGHTA and CDR2 FQGTGA. This CDR3 comprises 18 residues. With 0 bases removed from V and 0 bases from J, the gap between germline ends came to 16 bases. DNA of the CDR3: TGTGCCAGCAGCTTAACGTCTGCCGGTTCGTTAAGCACAGATACGCAGTATTTT. Translated, it gives CASSLTSAGSLSTDTQYF.

This chain uses TRBV7-8 with TRBJ1-5; a weak D match, TRBD1 (6 bases). Between the trimmed V and J ends, which lost 5 bases and 2 bases, there was a span of 22 bases. The CDR3 has 18 residues. Germline-derived CDR1 and CDR2 are SGHVS and FQNEAQ. The CDR3 DNA sequence: TGTGCCAGCAGCCCAAAACACCGGGGGCAATTGGGCAATCAGCCCCAGCATTTT. It encodes CASSPKHRGQLGNQPQHF.

The chain couples TRBV20-1 to TRBJ2-1; 13 bases line up with TRBD2. Germline V gene lookup returns CDR1 DFQATT and CDR2 SNEGSKA (reference sequence). Trimming took 2 bases from V and 0 from J; bases not matched to a gene: 1. This CDR3 has 16 amino acids. CDR3: CSARTSGGASYNEQFF. In DNA, the CDR3 is TGCAGTGCTAGAACTAGCGGGGGGGCCTCCTACAATGAGCAGTTCTTC.